The 32 T cell receptor beta chains below all came from one sample that was sequenced in a study of blood T cell repertoires in COVID-19. The assay was immunoSEQ multiplex PCR, and TCRdb's table has in-frame clones only and misses some. The sample has 150,000 to 200,000 clones, around nine tenths seen once; the top ten hold 2.1%. The sequenced sample consisted of peripheral blood. All receptors come from a man between 65 and 80 years old with active or convalescent COVID-19.

This sequence joins TRBV23-1 and TRBJ2-1; 9 bases map to TRBD2. TRBV23-1 is reported as an ORF; its role is uncertain. CDR3 size: 19 residues. The V and J ends lost 4 bases and 8 bases, in that order; junction bases with no gene match: 21. The CDR3 here is CASSPPALERGALGDEQFF. The CDR3, as DNA: TGCGCCAGCAGTCCCCCTGCCCTCGAGCGGGGGGCCCTCGGGGATGAGCAGTTCTTC.

V gene TRBV6-5 combines with J gene TRBJ2-3; 8 positions agree with TRBD2. Trimming took 2 bases from V and 6 from J; bases not matched to a gene: 7. Per the germline V gene, CDR1 is MNHEY and CDR2 is SVGAGI. The CDR3 is 15 residues long. The CDR3 nucleotides read TGTGCCAGCAGTTACACAGGACTAGCTTCTGATACGCAGTATTTT. Its translation is CASSYTGLASDTQYF.

This chain links TRBV6-5 with TRBJ2-7; tentative D call: TRBD2 (5 bases). This CDR3 region has 15 residues. Germline V gives CDR1 MNHEY, CDR2 SVGAGI. Trimming stripped 3 bases from V and 5 bases from J, with 17 bases between. CDR3: CASSYFARGYDEQYF. CDR3 in DNA: TGTGCCAGCAGTTATTTTGCCCGGGGTTACGACGAGCAGTACTTC.

This sequence joins TRBV10-1 and TRBJ1-2; D perhaps matches TRBD1 (6 bases). The V end lost 5 bases, the J end lost 4 bases, and 11 bases lay between the germline ends. CDR1 is WNHNN and CDR2 is SYGVQD in the germline V gene (reference sequence). The CDR3 totals 13 residues. The CDR3 DNA reads TGCGCCAGCAGTAACAGGGATCCCTATGGCTACACCTTC. Amino acids: CASSNRDPYGYTF.

Here the CDR3 reads CASSYPQKNTEAFF. The CDR3 DNA follows: TGTGCCAGCAGTTACCCCCAGAAGAACACTGAAGCTTTCTTT. This chain uses TRBV6-6 with TRBJ1-1; no clear D. CDR3 length: 14 amino acids. The ends were cut back, 2 bases at V and 1 base at J, with 8 bases in the middle. Per germline, CDR1 MNHNY and CDR2 SVGAGI (reference sequence).

The CDR3 bases are TGTGCCAGTAGTGCCCGGAGGGAAGCTTTCTTT. Amino acid sequence: CASSARREAFF. V usage is TRBV19 and J usage is TRBJ1-1; unclear D gene. This CDR3 region has 11 residues. The germline V gene encodes CDR1 LNHDA and CDR2 SQIVND (reference sequence). V was pared by 5 bases and J by 8 bases, with 9 bases between.

The rearrangement uses TRBV6-5 and TRBJ2-7; no clear D. This CDR3 contains 16 residues. Germline V gives CDR1 MNHEY, CDR2 SVGAGI. Trimming took 0 bases from V and 2 from J, leaving 14 bases between them. CDR3 protein: CASSYSSFGTTYEQYF. DNA of the CDR3: TGTGCCAGCAGTTACTCCAGTTTTGGTACTACCTACGAGCAGTACTTC.

The CDR3 DNA sequence: TGTGCCAGCAGCTTAGCCGGGGGGGCTAATGAAAAACTGTTTTTT. Amino acids: CASSLAGGANEKLFF. The rearrangement links TRBV7-2 to TRBJ1-4, with D maybe TRBD1 (5 bases). Between the trimmed V and J ends, which lost 0 bases and 3 bases, there was a span of 8 bases. From germline, CDR1 is SGHTA and CDR2 FQGNSA. The CDR3 is made up of 15 amino acids.

V gene TRBV11-2 combines with J gene TRBJ2-1, with a weak D call TRBD2 (6 bases). V was trimmed by 1 base and J by 6 bases, leaving 16 bases between them. The CDR3 is made up of 16 amino acids. Germline CDR1 reads SGHAT; CDR2 reads FQNNGV. For the CDR3, the DNA is TGTGCCAGCAGCTTAGCCGGGGCGGTGGGAGGCAATGAGCAGTTCTTC. It yields the protein CASSLAGAVGGNEQFF.

The chain is built from TRBV21-1 and TRBJ2-5; the table's D call of TRBD2 was not tested on the DNA. TRBV21-1 is reported as a pseudogene. The CDR3 is 19 residues long. DNA of the CDR3: TGTGCCAGCATTACCTCCATCCTCTGGGGCGGGAGGGTTGGAGAGACCCAGTACTTC. This gives the protein CASITSILWGGRVGETQYF.

V usage is TRBV18 and J usage is TRBJ1-3; TRBD1 might be the D (6 bases). CDR1 KGHSH and CDR2 LQKENI come from the germline V gene. This CDR3 spans 13 amino acids. V was cut by 4 bases and J by 2 bases, with 6 bases left in between. The CDR3 loop is CASSRDTGNTIYF. The CDR3, as DNA: TGTGCCAGCTCACGGGACACTGGAAACACCATATATTTT.

J is TRBJ2-1 and V is TRBV7-2; tentatively, D is TRBD2 (5 bases). Between the trimmed V and J ends, which lost 5 bases and 2 bases, there was a span of 13 bases. Germline assignment: CDR1 SGHTA and CDR2 FQGNSA. CDR3 size: 15 residues. CDR3 DNA sequence: TGTGCCAGCAGCCAAGGACTGAACACCTACAATGAGCAGTTCTTC. Amino acids: CASSQGLNTYNEQFF.

The rearrangement uses TRBV7-9 and TRBJ2-5; perhaps TRBD1 as D (6 bases). With 3 bases removed from V and 5 bases from J, the gap between germline ends came to 16 bases. The CDR3 extends over 15 amino acids. Germline V gene sequence: CDR1 SEHNR, CDR2 FQNEAQ (reference sequence). CDR3 nucleotides: TGTGCCAGCAGCTTCGGGGATCAGGGGCGTGAGACCCAGTACTTC. This sequence encodes CASSFGDQGRETQYF.

The J gene is TRBJ1-6, the V gene TRBV19; TRBD1 is a possible D gene (5 bases). The germline V gene has CDR1 LNHDA and CDR2 SQIVND (reference sequence). The germline V and J ends were trimmed by 11 bases and 7 bases, with 9 bases remaining between them. The CDR3 covers 11 residues. CDR3 sequence: CARTCNSPLHF. DNA of the CDR3: TGTGCCCGGACATGCAATTCACCCCTCCACTTT.

This clone was recorded once. The chain joins TRBV5-1 to TRBJ2-1; TRBD2 is a possible D gene (5 bases). Germline V gene lookup returns CDR1 SGHRS and CDR2 YFSETQ. With 4 bases removed from V and 1 base from J, the gap between germline ends came to 9 bases. This CDR3 has 14 amino acids. The CDR3 sequence: CASSPAGSYNEQFF. The CDR3, as DNA: TGCGCCAGCAGCCCCGCGGGTTCCTACAATGAGCAGTTCTTC.

CDR3 DNA: TGTGCCAGCAGCTTAAGCCCGGTCAATCAGCCCCAGCATTTT. Its protein product is CASSLSPVNQPQHF. The V gene is TRBV7-8, the J gene TRBJ1-5, with no clear D. Germline CDR1 and CDR2: SGHVS and FQNEAQ. The CDR3 loop spans 14 amino acids. Trimming removed 2 bases from V and 3 bases from J, with 8 bases in between.

This chain connects TRBV30 to TRBJ1-1; no definite D call. Between the trimmed V and J ends, which lost 0 bases and 6 bases, there was a span of 8 bases. The germline CDR1 and CDR2 sequences are GTSNPN and SVGIG (reference sequence). The CDR3 runs to 12 residues. The CDR3 reads CAWSVRAPEAFF. The CDR3 region has the DNA TGTGCCTGGAGTGTCAGAGCGCCTGAAGCTTTCTTT.

The CDR3 protein is CASSLTGTGFFYGYTF. DNA of the CDR3: TGTGCCAGCAGCTTGACCGGGACAGGGTTTTTCTATGGCTACACCTTC. The genes are TRBV7-8 and TRBJ1-2; 9 nucleotides line up with TRBD1. V was clipped by 3 bases and J by 4 bases; unmatched bases: 9. Germline CDR1 is SGHVS and CDR2 is FQNEAQ. This CDR3 region has 16 residues.

J is TRBJ1-1 and V is TRBV5-1; no definite D call. This CDR3 contains 14 residues. CDR1 and CDR2 from the germline V gene are SGHRS and YFSETQ. V dropped 0 bases and J dropped 4 bases, with 10 bases sitting between them. The CDR3 loop is CASSLGQTSTEAFF. The DNA for the CDR3 is TGCGCCAGCAGCTTGGGTCAGACATCCACTGAAGCTTTCTTT.

V gene TRBV10-1 combines with J gene TRBJ2-7, with D unclear. V was cut by 0 bases and J by 2 bases, with 8 bases left in between. Per the germline V gene, CDR1 is WNHNN and CDR2 is SYGVQD (reference sequence). The CDR3 is 14 amino acids. The CDR3 DNA reads as TGCGCCAGCAGTGAGTCGAGGCCCCCCTACGAGCAGTACTTC. Residues: CASSESRPPYEQYF.

V and J are TRBV27 and TRBJ2-4, with 8 bases lining up with TRBD1. The CDR3 totals 16 residues. V shed 5 bases and J 5 bases; nucleotides not matched to a gene: 11. CDR1 MNHEY and CDR2 SMNVEV come from the germline V gene (reference sequence). The chain's CDR3 is CASSPGTGKGENIQYF. In nucleotides, the CDR3 is TGTGCCAGCAGTCCCGGGACAGGAAAAGGTGAAAACATTCAGTACTTC.

The chain joins TRBV2 to TRBJ2-7; D possibly corresponds to TRBD2 (6 bases). In germline, CDR1 is SNHLY, CDR2 FYNNEI. The V gene lost 7 bases and the J gene lost 3 bases, with 19 bases spanning the gap. The CDR3 contains 15 residues. The CDR3 coding sequence is TGTGCCAGCAAAGTCAGTCCGGGACTGGGCTACGAGCAGTACTTC. This translates into CASKVSPGLGYEQYF.

This sequence joins TRBV10-3 and TRBJ1-6, with a weak D call TRBD1 (5 bases). The CDR3 runs to 17 residues. Looked up from germline, CDR1 is ENHRY and CDR2 is SYGVKD. V was cut by 0 bases and J by 5 bases, with 14 bases left in between. The CDR3 nucleotides read TGTGCCATCAGTGAGTCTTCTGTGCAGGGAAATAATTCACCCCTCCACTTT. Its protein is CAISESSVQGNNSPLHF.

V and J are TRBV5-8 and TRBJ1-2; D might be TRBD1 (6 bases). This CDR3 is built from 15 residues. V was shortened by 0 bases and J by 5 bases, with 14 bases between the two germline ends. CDR1 is SGHTS and CDR2 is YDEGEE in the germline V gene. The CDR3 nucleotides are TGTGCCAGCAGCTTGGAGGACAGCCTCCGTTATGGCTACACCTTC. Protein: CASSLEDSLRYGYTF.

This chain links TRBV19 with TRBJ2-7, with 9 nucleotides matching TRBD1. V gave up 5 bases and J gave up 2 bases; unmatched junction bases: 7. The CDR3 is 15 amino acids. Germline CDR1 and CDR2: LNHDA and SQIVND (reference sequence). The CDR3 nucleotides read TGTGCCAGTAGTGTGGGACAGGGTCAAACCTACGAGCAGTACTTC. Encoded protein: CASSVGQGQTYEQYF.

V usage is TRBV5-6 and J usage is TRBJ2-3, with D maybe TRBD1 (6 bases). The germline V and J ends were trimmed by 1 base and 4 bases, with 16 bases remaining between them. This CDR3 contains 16 residues. The V gene's germline CDR1 is SGHDT and CDR2 YYEEEE. CDR3 in DNA: TGTGCCAGCAGCTTGTCTGTGGGGGCTAGGGCAGATACGCAGTATTTT. This gives the protein CASSLSVGARADTQYF.

The chain is built from TRBV6-5 and TRBJ1-5; D gene ambiguous. The V end was cut by 7 bases, the J end by 3 bases, with 10 bases between. The CDR3 consists of 13 residues. In germline, CDR1 is MNHEY, CDR2 SVGAGI. The CDR3 protein is CASMSVSNQPQHF. In DNA, the CDR3 is TGTGCCAGCATGTCGGTATCCAATCAGCCCCAGCATTTT.

In this sample, this clone turned up once. The CDR3, as DNA: TGTGCCAGCAGCTTAGCTAGGACAGGGTCCGAGCAGTACTTC. Protein product: CASSLARTGSEQYF. The chain employs TRBV7-2 and TRBJ2-7; 8 nucleotides line up with TRBD1. This CDR3 has 14 residues. Trimming took 0 bases from V and 6 from J; bases not matched to a gene: 4. Per the germline V gene, CDR1 is SGHTA and CDR2 is FQGNSA.

The count of this clone is one. The rearrangement joins TRBV10-1 to TRBJ2-3; 8 nucleotides line up with TRBD2. The CDR3 contains 17 residues. V was pared by 0 bases and J by 0 bases, with 5 bases of the junction left unmatched. The germline gives CDR1 WNHNN, CDR2 SYGVQD (reference sequence). CDR3 nucleotide sequence: TGCGCCAGCAGTGAGTCTTGGACTAGCAGTAGCACAGATACGCAGTATTTT. It is translated as CASSESWTSSSTDTQYF.

This clone was counted a few times. The V call is TRBV7-2, the J call TRBJ1-5, with 7 bases fitting TRBD1. Per the germline V gene, CDR1 is SGHTA and CDR2 is FQGNSA. This CDR3 has 14 amino acids. V shed 2 bases and J 5 bases; nucleotides not matched to a gene: 3. CDR3: CASSLITGDQPQHF. The CDR3 DNA is TGTGCCAGCAGCTTAATAACAGGGGATCAGCCCCAGCATTTT.

This clone was detected once. The chain couples TRBV27 to TRBJ1-5; perhaps TRBD1 as D (5 bases). The CDR3 sequence is 15 residues long. Germline CDR1 MNHEY, CDR2 SMNVEV (reference sequence). V was cut by 6 bases and J by 2 bases, with 14 bases left in between. CDR3 bases: TGTGCCAGCAGGGCAGGGCCCAGGGGCAATCAGCCCCAGCATTTT. It translates to CASRAGPRGNQPQHF.

V and J are TRBV30 and TRBJ2-1; possibly TRBD1 for D (6 bases). CDR3 length: 14 amino acids. Trimming removed 0 bases from V and 6 bases from J, with 12 bases in between. Germline V gene lookup returns CDR1 GTSNPN and CDR2 SVGIG (reference sequence). CDR3: CAWSVIQGGNEQFF. CDR3 DNA sequence: TGTGCCTGGAGTGTTATACAGGGCGGCAATGAGCAGTTCTTC.